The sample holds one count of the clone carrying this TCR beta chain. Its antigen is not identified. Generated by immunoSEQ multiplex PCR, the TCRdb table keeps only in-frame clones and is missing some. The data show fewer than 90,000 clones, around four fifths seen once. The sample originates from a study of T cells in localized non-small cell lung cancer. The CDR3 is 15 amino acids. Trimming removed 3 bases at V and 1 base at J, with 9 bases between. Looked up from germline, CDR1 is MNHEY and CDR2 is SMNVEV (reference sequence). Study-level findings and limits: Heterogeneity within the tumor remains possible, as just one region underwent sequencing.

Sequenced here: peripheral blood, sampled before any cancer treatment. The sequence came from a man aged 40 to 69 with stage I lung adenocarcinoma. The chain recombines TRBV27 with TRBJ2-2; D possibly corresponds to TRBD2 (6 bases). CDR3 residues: CASSLGLENTGELFF. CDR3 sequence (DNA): TGTGCCAGCAGTTTGGGACTTGAGAACACCGGGGAGCTGTTTTTT.